The TCR beta chain described here comes from a study of shared clonotypes between healthy human individuals. Note on this clone: Its target is unknown.

The sorted-subset replicate PCRs were given around 200 ng DNA, which is 30,000 to 35,000 T cell genomes. The assay was immunoSEQ multiplex PCR, and TCRdb's table has in-frame clones only and misses some. The sample has 2 million to 2.5 million clones; 85% to 95% are singletons. The V gene's germline CDR1 is MGHRA and CDR2 YSYEKL. The ends lost 3 bases at V and 4 bases at J; junction bases unmatched: 6. This CDR3 has 17 residues. Notes on the study in general: Compared with clonotypes that all four donors shared, non-shared clonotypes had lower generation probabilities.

Material for sequencing was naive CD4+ T cells from PBMCs. Subset indicated: CD45RA+ positively selected. This receptor was taken from a man between 18 and 35 years old in good health. Some clones in this sample may be carry-over from other donors' samples. This chain joins TRBV4-1 and TRBJ2-1; 13 bases are a match to TRBD2. The CDR3 loop reads CASSQIGTSGKYNEQFF. CDR3 DNA: TGCGCCAGCAGCCAGATAGGGACTAGCGGGAAGTACAATGAGCAGTTCTTC.